The entry below describes one T cell receptor (beta chain). The CDR3 has 15 amino acids. Germline CDR1 and CDR2: MNHNY and SVGAGI (reference sequence). V gave up 6 bases and J gave up 4 bases; unmatched junction bases: 9. This entry is derived from a study of OX40 agonist ivuxolimab in advanced cancers. Study in general: Under the entry rules, prior anti-PD-1, anti-PD-L1 or anti-CTLA-4 therapy was allowed, and about 38% had some.

Clones were sequenced by immunoSEQ multiplex PCR, and TCRdb holds only the in-frame ones, with some missing. The sample includes around 72,000 clones, more than 85% seen only once; the top ten take 2.2%. The chain carries TRBV6-6 and TRBJ1-5; 7 bases align to TRBD1. The specimen comprised CD4+ or CD8+ T cells sorted from blood, sampled in a trial of the OX40 agonist ivuxolimab. This TCR derives from an adult with an advanced solid tumor such as melanoma, head and neck, liver or kidney cancer. The CDR3 DNA sequence: TGTGCCAGCAGCTTACCCGGGACAGCAAATCAGCCCCAGCATTTT. Protein sequence: CASSLPGTANQPQHF.